These 30 T cell receptor beta chains share one sample of origin, sequenced in a study of CD8+CD57+ T cells in acquired aplastic anemia. Genomic DNA, serving as template, underwent TCR beta VDJ and CDR3 profiling. TCRdb analysed the reads with MiXCR anew, one entry per CDR3 protein. The sample lists some 170,000 distinct CDR3 sequences; under 55% were seen once. Patients sequenced had flow cytometry evidence of CD8+CD57+ cell expansion. The specimen was sorted CD4+, CD8+, or CD8+CD57+ T cells (not recorded which) from PBMCs. These receptors all stem from a human donor with aplastic anemia.

This chain connects TRBV15 to TRBJ2-7, with 8 bases identical to TRBD1. The CDR3 is 16 residues long. Germline V CDR1 and CDR2: LNHNV, YYDKDF (reference sequence). The junction had 11 bases not matched to a gene; V was cut back by 5 bases and J by 2 bases. CDR3 loop: CATSPLGQGDTYEQYF. The DNA of the CDR3 is TGTGCCACCAGCCCACTAGGACAGGGCGATACCTACGAGCAGTACTTC. The variable domain in full, with the rest retrieved from reference TRBV15 and TRBJ2-7, is DAMVIQNPRYQVTQFGKPVTLSCSQTLNHNVMYWYQQKSSQAPKLLFHYYDKDFNNEADTPDNFQSRRPNTSFCFLDIRSPGLGDTAMYLCATSPLGQGDTYEQYFGPGTRLTVT.

The chain combines TRBV20-1 with TRBJ2-1; TRBD2 aligns across 7 bases. This CDR3 is built from 11 residues. V shed 1 base, J shed 15 bases, and the junction held 6 bases outside the gene matches. The germline V gene has CDR1 DFQATT and CDR2 SNEGSKA (reference sequence). The CDR3 sequence is CSARGLREWFF. CDR3 nucleotides: TGCAGTGCTAGAGGTTTGCGGGAGTGGTTCTTC.

This clonotype was recorded only once. The rearrangement links TRBV10-3 to TRBJ1-1, with D possibly being TRBD1 (5 bases). The CDR3 covers 14 residues. Germline CDR1 ENHRY, CDR2 SYGVKD. The ends were cut back, 3 bases at V and 1 base at J, with 9 bases in the middle. CDR3 loop: CAISDQGWNTEAFF. The CDR3 DNA is TGTGCCATCAGTGATCAGGGTTGGAACACTGAAGCTTTCTTT.

This clonotype was counted at least ten times. The chain combines TRBV5-1 with TRBJ1-1, with TRBD1 matching over 10 bases. V shed 4 bases and J 1 base; nucleotides not matched to a gene: 7. The CDR3 runs to 16 residues. From germline, CDR1 is SGHRS and CDR2 YFSETQ. CDR3 sequence (DNA): TGCGCCAGCAGCCCGCCCCGGACAGGGGGGAACACTGAAGCTTTCTTT. As protein: CASSPPRTGGNTEAFF.

This rearrangement joins TRBV5-1 to TRBJ1-2; D remains ambiguous. The V and J ends lost 0 bases and 3 bases respectively, with 18 bases between them. Germline V lookup: CDR1 SGHRS, CDR2 YFSETQ. The CDR3 is 17 amino acids. The CDR3 region has the DNA TGCGCCAGCAGCTTGGCCGTTCGTGATAGGGAGGACTATGGCTACACCTTC. This translates into CASSLAVRDREDYGYTF.

This clonotype has more than one count but fewer than ten. The rearrangement joins TRBV20-1 to TRBJ2-5; D possibly corresponds to TRBD2 (6 bases). Trimming removed 4 bases at V and 5 bases at J, with 11 bases between. The germline CDR1 and CDR2 sequences are DFQATT and SNEGSKA (reference sequence). This CDR3 region has 12 residues. For the CDR3, the DNA is TGCAGTGCTATAGCGGCCCAGGAGACCCAGTACTTC. Translated, it gives CSAIAAQETQYF.

The chain is built from TRBV19 and TRBJ1-1; possibly TRBD1 for D (6 bases). The CDR3 length is 16 residues. Trimming took off 9 bases at V and 2 bases at J, with 22 bases between the two ends. Germline CDR1 LNHDA, CDR2 SQIVND (reference sequence). The CDR3 reads CASRNPGHPSNTEAFF. CDR3 in DNA: TGTGCCAGCCGCAACCCGGGACACCCTTCCAACACTGAAGCTTTCTTT.

CDR3: CSARAGGSYEQYF. CDR3 coding DNA: TGCAGTGCTAGAGCGGGGGGCTCCTACGAGCAGTACTTC. The chain combines TRBV20-1 with TRBJ2-7; 7 bases line up with TRBD2. CDR1 and CDR2 from the germline V gene are DFQATT and SNEGSKA (reference sequence). Trimming removed 1 base from V and 0 bases from J; junction bases left unmatched: 0. There are 13 residues in the CDR3.

This sequence joins TRBV19 and TRBJ1-1; possible D gene TRBD1, 5 bases. CDR1 and CDR2 from the germline V gene are LNHDA and SQIVND (reference sequence). The CDR3 spans 12 residues. Trimming pared 11 bases from V and 1 base from J, leaving 11 bases between. The CDR3 coding sequence is TGTGCCGGCAGGGTTGGGAACACTGAAGCTTTCTTT. It encodes CAGRVGNTEAFF.

There are many counts of this clonotype. This chain connects TRBV19 to TRBJ1-1; a weak D match, TRBD1 (5 bases). The CDR3 is 13 amino acids. The ends were cut back, 3 bases at V and 1 base at J, with 6 bases in the middle. Germline loops: CDR1 LNHDA, CDR2 SQIVND (reference sequence). The CDR3 is CASSMQGNTEAFF. The CDR3 coding sequence is TGTGCCAGTAGTATGCAGGGGAACACTGAAGCTTTCTTT.

This clonotype was counted at least ten times. The V call is TRBV6-1, the J call TRBJ2-6; no clear D gene. This CDR3 contains 14 residues. V lost 6 bases to trimming and J lost 8 bases, with 14 bases between them. Germline loops: CDR1 MNHNS, CDR2 SASEGT. CDR3 in DNA: TGTGCCAGCAGCTCCAGGACCACCTCCAACGTCCTGACTTTC. It translates to CASSSRTTSNVLTF.

There are many counts of this clonotype. The chain joins TRBV10-3 to TRBJ1-1, with TRBD1 as a possible D gene (6 bases). Trimming shortened V by 0 bases and J by 7 bases, and 15 bases separated the two germline ends. The CDR3 covers 15 residues. Per germline, CDR1 ENHRY and CDR2 SYGVKD. CDR3 protein: CAISESPVGAGEAFF. CDR3 DNA sequence: TGTGCCATCAGTGAGTCGCCTGTGGGGGCAGGTGAAGCTTTCTTT.

The V gene is TRBV29-1, the J gene TRBJ1-3, with D maybe TRBD1 (5 bases). The germline V and J ends were trimmed by 4 bases and 6 bases, with 19 bases remaining between them. CDR1 SQVTM and CDR2 ANQGSEA come from the germline V gene. The CDR3 extends over 15 amino acids. CDR3 nucleotides: TGCAGCGTTGTTCAGACAGCGGAGCGCTTAAACACCATATATTTT. Its protein is CSVVQTAERLNTIYF.

The V and J genes are TRBV24-1 and TRBJ2-1; D uncertain. The CDR3 consists of 14 residues. Germline CDR1 reads KGHDR; CDR2 reads SFDVKD. Trimming shortened V by 1 base and J by 4 bases, and 7 bases separated the two germline ends. The CDR3 coding sequence is TGTGCCACCAGTGATTTTCACCCGTACAATGAGCAGTTCTTC. Residues: CATSDFHPYNEQFF.

The chain couples TRBV15 to TRBJ2-7; TRBD1 matches 9 bases. There are 16 residues in the CDR3. Germline CDR1 and CDR2: LNHNV and YYDKDF (reference sequence). Trimming removed 0 bases from V and 3 bases from J; junction bases left unmatched: 6. CDR3 in DNA: TGTGCCACCAGCAGAGACCGAGACAGGGGGATCTACGAGCAGTACTTC. Protein: CATSRDRDRGIYEQYF.

This clonotype was recorded many times. The chain carries TRBV7-2 and TRBJ2-3, with D unresolved. Trimming pared 1 base from V and 6 bases from J, leaving 8 bases between. The V gene's germline CDR1 is SGHTA and CDR2 FQGNSA. The CDR3 runs to 13 residues. DNA of the CDR3: TGTGCCAGCAGCTTAGTCATTCGGGATACGCAGTATTTT. It yields the protein CASSLVIRDTQYF.

This rearrangement joins TRBV19 to TRBJ1-4, with 11 bases identical to TRBD1. The V gene end was trimmed by 7 bases and the J gene end by 1 base; junction bases not matched to a gene: 5. There are 16 residues in the CDR3. Germline V gene sequence: CDR1 LNHDA, CDR2 SQIVND (reference sequence). The CDR3, as DNA: TGTGCCAGTAACGGACAGGGGGCGGTAACTAATGAAAAACTGTTTTTT. This translates into CASNGQGAVTNEKLFF. The variable domain in full, with the rest retrieved from reference TRBV19 and TRBJ1-4, is DGGITQSPKYLFRKEGQNVTLSCEQNLNHDAMYWYRQDPGQGLRLIYYSQIVNDFQKGDIAEGYSVSREKKESFPLTVTSAQKNPTAFYLCASNGQGAVTNEKLFFGSGTQLSVL.

This clonotype was recorded only once. One end of the junction is discordant with germline, which a read error may explain. V usage is TRBV2 and J usage is TRBJ2-7; D may be TRBD1 or TRBD2 (5 bases each). In germline, CDR1 is SNHLY, CDR2 FYNNEI. The CDR3 consists of 15 residues. CDR3 sequence reads: CASSPRPGTGSEQHF. CDR3 nucleotides: TGTGCCAGCAGTCCACGTCCCGGGACGGGTTCCGAGCAGCACTTC.

The rearrangement joins TRBV10-3 to TRBJ1-1, with no clear D. Trimming stripped 2 bases from V and 10 bases from J, with 8 bases between. Germline lookup yields CDR1 ENHRY and CDR2 SYGVKD. This CDR3 is 11 amino acids long. CDR3 in amino acids: CAISELGRAFF. The CDR3 coding sequence is TGTGCCATCAGTGAGCTTGGCCGAGCTTTCTTT.

The V call is TRBV10-3, the J call TRBJ1-2; D might be TRBD1 (6 bases). Trimming took off 4 bases at V and 3 bases at J, with 15 bases between the two ends. The CDR3 consists of 15 residues. Germline CDR1 reads ENHRY; CDR2 reads SYGVKD. The CDR3 DNA follows: TGTGCCATCAGTGGGGGTACAGGGCAAGACTATGGCTACACCTTC. Protein: CAISGGTGQDYGYTF.

This clonotype was detected many times. The chain recombines TRBV5-5 with TRBJ2-7; the D gene is possibly TRBD1 (5 bases). This CDR3 has 14 amino acids. The germline V gene has CDR1 SGHKS and CDR2 YYEKEE (reference sequence). Trimming stripped 0 bases from V and 3 bases from J, with 10 bases between. The CDR3 coding sequence is TGTGCCAGCAGCTTGGTCGACAGAGGCTACGAGCAGTACTTC. Protein: CASSLVDRGYEQYF.

Only a few counts were recorded for this clonotype. The chain uses TRBV3-1 and TRBJ2-5; 7 nucleotides align to TRBD2. The CDR3 contains 13 residues. Trimming cost V 8 bases and J 1 base; bases outside gene matches: 4. Germline lookup yields CDR1 LGHDT and CDR2 YNNKEL (reference sequence). The CDR3 bases are TGTGCCAGCTCCCGGGGGGTCCAAGAGACCCAGTACTTC. It encodes CASSRGVQETQYF.

The CDR3 nucleotides are TGTGCCACCATCAAGGACCGGGGAGACTATGGCTACACCTTC. Translated, it gives CATIKDRGDYGYTF. The chain joins TRBV15 to TRBJ1-2; no firm D call. V was pared by 7 bases and J by 3 bases, with 15 bases between. Germline CDR1 and CDR2: LNHNV and YYDKDF (reference sequence). The CDR3 contains 14 residues.

This chain connects TRBV24-1 to TRBJ2-1; TRBD2 is a possible D gene (6 bases). This CDR3 is built from 14 residues. Germline V gene data show CDR1 as KGHDR and CDR2 as SFDVKD. With 9 bases removed from V and 0 bases from J, the gap between germline ends came to 11 bases. This CDR3 reads CATSGLSSYNEQFF. The CDR3 DNA is TGTGCCACCTCGGGACTCTCCTCCTACAATGAGCAGTTCTTC.

This clonotype was counted ten times or more. The V gene is TRBV5-1, the J gene TRBJ1-1, with TRBD1 as a possible D gene (5 bases). This CDR3 region has 13 residues. V was clipped by 0 bases and J by 5 bases, with 8 bases between them. Germline values: CDR1 SGHRS, CDR2 YFSETQ. The CDR3 nucleotides read TGCGCCAGCAGCTTGGAAGGGGAGACTGAAGCTTTCTTT. Its translation: CASSLEGETEAFF.

The V gene is TRBV19, the J gene TRBJ1-3, with D possibly being TRBD1 (5 bases). V was clipped by 6 bases and J by 0 bases, with 12 bases between them. Germline loops: CDR1 LNHDA, CDR2 SQIVND (reference sequence). This CDR3 region has 15 residues. This chain's CDR3 is CASSWWGGSGNTIYF. For the CDR3, the DNA is TGTGCCAGTAGCTGGTGGGGGGGCTCTGGAAACACCATATATTTT.

In its sample, this clonotype was seen many times. The chain carries TRBV19 and TRBJ1-6; 10 bases are shared with TRBD1. From germline, CDR1 is LNHDA and CDR2 SQIVND (reference sequence). J was trimmed by 5 bases and V by 7 bases; bases with no gene match: 5. The CDR3 has 15 residues. CDR3: CASTDRGRHNSPLHF. The CDR3 nucleotides read TGTGCCAGTACTGACAGGGGGCGGCATAATTCACCCCTCCACTTT.

The chain has TRBV7-8 and TRBJ2-3, with D maybe TRBD2 (7 bases). Trimming took off 5 bases at V and 6 bases at J, with 18 bases between the two ends. This CDR3 is built from 15 residues. Germline loops: CDR1 SGHVS, CDR2 FQNEAQ. As DNA, the CDR3 is TGTGCCAGCAGCAAGGGGGGGACCCCCGGGGATACGCAGTATTTT. It encodes CASSKGGTPGDTQYF.

This clonotype has a single count. This chain connects TRBV4-1 to TRBJ2-7; 9 bases are a match to TRBD1. V shed 0 bases, J shed 4 bases, and the junction held 13 bases outside the gene matches. Germline CDR1 reads MGHRA; CDR2 reads YSYEKL. This CDR3 contains 18 residues. In DNA form, the CDR3 reads TGCGCCAGCAGCCAAGATTCAACGGGGGACAGGGTAGGGTACGAGCAGTACTTC. This encodes CASSQDSTGDRVGYEQYF.

This chain joins TRBV6-1 and TRBJ1-4; 7 bases line up with TRBD1. CDR3 length: 15 amino acids. Germline-derived CDR1 and CDR2 are MNHNS and SASEGT. The V and J ends lost 8 bases and 5 bases, in that order; junction bases with no gene match: 11. In DNA, the CDR3 is TGTGCCAGCCCCCTTTGGGGACAGATAAATGAAAAACTGTTTTTT. Residues: CASPLWGQINEKLFF.